This T cell receptor beta chain was recovered during a study of cytomegalovirus exposure and HLA in healthy donors. Study-wide context: Later, an analysis reported that the 110 or so validation repertoires had used the same platform as the roughly 680 first-cohort repertoires. Findings and caveats of the study: Rare TCR sequences dominated, though some public TCRs recurred in many donors. The tendency of first-cohort TCR clusters to co-occur in the roughly 120 validation repertoires was identified by a subsequent analysis. High sensitivity and specificity were reportedly achieved when the classifier diagnosed cytomegalovirus status.

CDR1 and CDR2 from the germline V gene are SNHLY and FYNNEI. The ends lost 6 bases at V and 5 bases at J; junction bases unmatched: 5. The CDR3 spans 13 residues. In regard to this clone: The target antigen is unknown.

Data came from immunoSEQ multiplex PCR; TCRdb stores just in-frame clones and leaves some out. The repertoire has about 98,000 clones, roughly 85% of them found once; the top ten carry under 4.5%. Input material: PBMCs. The chain couples TRBV2 to TRBJ1-1, with 8 bases fitting TRBD1. The receptor was isolated from a woman under 40 in good health and CMV-seronegative. The CDR3 here is CASSVQGVTEAFF. The CDR3 coding sequence is TGTGCCAGCAGCGTACAGGGGGTGACTGAAGCTTTCTTT.